The next 26 T cell receptor beta chains were all read from a single sample in a study of blood T cell repertoires in COVID-19. Sequenced by immunoSEQ multiplex PCR; TCRdb stores in-frame clones only, minus some. The data contain approximately 400,000 clones, 80% to 85% of them singletons. The sample consisted of PBMCs or T cells enriched from blood (not recorded which). Source of these receptors: a woman between 45 and 65 years old who had recovered from COVID-19.

This chain joins TRBV2 and TRBJ2-7, with 8 positions matching TRBD2. The germline gives CDR1 SNHLY, CDR2 FYNNEI. The V segment lost 6 bases and the J segment 5 bases; nucleotides outside the gene matches: 12. The CDR3 is 15 residues long. The CDR3 is CASSPNGGAAHEQYF. Written as DNA, the CDR3 is TGTGCCAGCAGCCCAAACGGGGGGGCCGCCCACGAGCAGTACTTC.

The chain carries TRBV2 and TRBJ1-3; D ambiguous. This CDR3 region has 13 residues. The germline V gene has CDR1 SNHLY and CDR2 FYNNEI. The V end lost 8 bases, the J end lost 0 bases, and 8 bases lay between the germline ends. CDR3 in amino acids: CASSLSSGNTIYF. The DNA of the CDR3 is TGTGCCAGCTCCCTAAGCTCTGGAAACACCATATATTTT.

The chain uses TRBV29-1 and TRBJ1-2, with a tentative D call TRBD1 (5 bases). The germline V gene encodes CDR1 SQVTM and CDR2 ANQGSEA. This CDR3 has 12 residues. The V end lost 4 bases, the J end lost 4 bases, and 10 bases lay between the germline ends. CDR3 sequence (DNA): TGCAGCGTTGTCGTGACAGCCTATGGCTACACCTTC. This translates into CSVVVTAYGYTF.

The chain recombines TRBV3-1 (or the pseudogene TRBV3-2) with TRBJ1-2, with TRBD1 as a possible D gene (5 bases). This CDR3 spans 13 amino acids. Per germline, CDR1 LGHDT and CDR2 YNNKEL (reference sequence). Trimming pared 3 bases from V and 8 bases from J, leaving 13 bases between. CDR3 protein: CASSQAERGGYTF. The CDR3 DNA reads as TGTGCCAGCAGCCAGGCGGAGCGGGGCGGCTACACCTTC.

The chain joins TRBV11-3 to TRBJ2-7; TRBD1 is a possible D gene (5 bases). The CDR3 covers 12 residues. CDR1 and CDR2 from the germline V gene are SGHNT and YENEEA. Trimming removed 4 bases from V and 10 bases from J, with 14 bases in between. The CDR3 spells CASSSVMGHQYF. Written as DNA, the CDR3 is TGTGCCAGCAGCTCTGTAATGGGGCACCAGTACTTC. Together with reference TRBV11-3 and TRBJ2-7, the CDR3 gives the full variable domain: EAGVVQSPRYKIIEKKQPVAFWCNPISGHNTLYWYLQNLGQGPELLIRYENEEAVDDSQLPKDRFSAERLKGVDSTLKIQPAELGDSAVYLCASSSVMGHQYFGPGTRLTVT.

The genes are TRBV3-1 (or the pseudogene TRBV3-2) and TRBJ1-2; D not resolved. The length of the CDR3 is 13 residues. Germline CDR1 and CDR2: LGHDT and YNNKEL (reference sequence). The ends were cut back, 1 base at V and 4 bases at J, with 7 bases in the middle. CDR3 protein: CASSQGPLYGYTF. In DNA form, the CDR3 reads TGTGCCAGCAGCCAAGGTCCTCTCTATGGCTACACCTTC.

The CDR3 coding sequence is TGCAGCGTTGAGGTAGACAGCCAAAATCAGCCCCAGCATTTT. This translates into CSVEVDSQNQPQHF. V gene TRBV29-1 combines with J gene TRBJ1-5, with D maybe TRBD1 (5 bases). Deletions cut 3 bases from V and 4 bases from J, with 13 bases between. The length of the CDR3 is 14 residues. In germline, CDR1 is SQVTM, CDR2 ANQGSEA.

The chain recombines TRBV15 with TRBJ1-5; a weak D match, TRBD1 (6 bases). Trimming removed 8 bases at V and 0 bases at J, with 17 bases between. CDR1 LNHNV and CDR2 YYDKDF come from the germline V gene (reference sequence). The CDR3 totals 16 residues. The DNA for the CDR3 is TGTGCCACCGCAGGGGACGGTGGTTATAGCAATCAGCCCCAGCATTTT. Translated, it gives CATAGDGGYSNQPQHF. Full variable domain (outside the CDR3, taken from reference TRBV15 and TRBJ1-5): DAMVIQNPRYQVTQFGKPVTLSCSQTLNHNVMYWYQQKSSQAPKLLFHYYDKDFNNEADTPDNFQSRRPNTSFCFLDIRSPGLGDTAMYLCATAGDGGYSNQPQHFGDGTRLSIL.

The chain combines TRBV5-1 with TRBJ2-3; TRBD2 matches at 8 bases. Germline values: CDR1 SGHRS, CDR2 YFSETQ. The CDR3 totals 17 residues. Trimming removed 4 bases from V and 0 bases from J; junction bases left unmatched: 10. CDR3: CASSGTLAGSSTDTQYF. The CDR3 DNA reads TGCGCCAGCAGCGGGACTCTAGCGGGTTCGAGCACAGATACGCAGTATTTT.

The V gene is TRBV6-1, the J gene TRBJ1-2, with 10 bases fitting TRBD1. The germline V gene encodes CDR1 MNHNS and CDR2 SASEGT. The V and J ends lost 4 bases and 5 bases, in that order; junction bases with no gene match: 10. The CDR3 covers 16 residues. CDR3: CASSGGDRGRGYGYTF. The CDR3, as DNA: TGTGCCAGCAGTGGCGGTGACAGGGGGCGAGGTTATGGCTACACCTTC.

The CDR3 coding sequence is TGTGCCAGCAGCTTTGGGACAGGGATGGGAAACACCATATATTTT. Translated, it gives CASSFGTGMGNTIYF. This chain uses TRBV9 with TRBJ1-3, with TRBD1 matching over 9 bases. Germline V gene sequence: CDR1 SGDLS, CDR2 YYNGEE. This CDR3 contains 15 residues. J lost 4 bases, V lost 4 bases, and 6 bases had no gene match.

The chain has TRBV7-2 and TRBJ1-2; possibly TRBD1 for D (5 bases). Germline V gene data show CDR1 as SGHTA and CDR2 as FQGNSA. This CDR3 has 12 residues. V was shortened by 5 bases and J by 4 bases, with 8 bases between the two germline ends. CDR3 loop: CASSTDSYGYTF. For the CDR3, the DNA is TGTGCCAGCAGCACCGACAGCTATGGCTACACCTTC.

This chain connects TRBV5-6 to TRBJ1-2; 7 nucleotides agree with TRBD1. With 4 bases clipped from V and 6 bases from J, the junction kept 12 bases outside the gene matches. Looked up from germline, CDR1 is SGHDT and CDR2 is YYEEEE. This CDR3 contains 15 residues. CDR3 sequence: CASSIGQETLNGYTF. The CDR3, as DNA: TGTGCCAGCAGCATCGGACAGGAGACTTTGAATGGCTACACCTTC. The full variable domain, rest sourced from reference TRBV5-6 and TRBJ1-2, is DAGVTQSPTHLIKTRGQQVTLRCSPKSGHDTVSWYQQALGQGPQFIFQYYEEEERQRGNFPDRFSGHQFPNYSSELNVNALLLGDSALYLCASSIGQETLNGYTFGSGTRLTVV.

This rearrangement joins TRBV7-2 to TRBJ2-7; 10 bases line up with TRBD2. CDR3 length: 15 residues. The germline V gene encodes CDR1 SGHTA and CDR2 FQGNSA. The ends lost 3 bases at V and 3 bases at J; junction bases unmatched: 5. The DNA for the CDR3 is TGTGCCAGCAGCTTCGACAGCGGGGGGGTCTACGAGCAGTACTTC. It codes for CASSFDSGGVYEQYF. The variable domain in full, with the rest retrieved from reference TRBV7-2 and TRBJ2-7, is GAGVSQSPSNKVTEKGKDVELRCDPISGHTALYWYRQSLGQGLEFLIYFQGNSAPDKSGLPSDRFSAERTGGSVSTLTIQRTQQEDSAVYLCASSFDSGGVYEQYFGPGTRLTVT.

The chain combines TRBV10-3 with TRBJ1-2; unclear D gene. Germline V lookup: CDR1 ENHRY, CDR2 SYGVKD. Trimming pared 5 bases from V and 0 bases from J, leaving 13 bases between. CDR3 length equals 15 residues. The CDR3, as DNA: TGTGCCATCAGTTCAAGAAGAGGGACTAACTATGGCTACACCTTC. It codes for CAISSRRGTNYGYTF.

CDR3 DNA sequence: TGTGCCAGTAGTATACTGGGGGCTTTGGCTTTCTTT. It specifies CASSILGALAFF. V and J are TRBV19 and TRBJ1-1; TRBD1 is a possible D gene (6 bases). CDR1 and CDR2 from the germline V gene are LNHDA and SQIVND (reference sequence). V lost 2 bases and J 11 bases, leaving 12 bases between the germline ends. The CDR3 sequence is 12 residues long.

This clone was seen just once. The V gene is TRBV11-2, the J gene TRBJ2-1; a possible D gene is TRBD1 (5 bases). V was cut by 0 bases and J by 10 bases, with 22 bases left in between. From germline, CDR1 is SGHAT and CDR2 FQNNGV. The CDR3 spans 17 residues. The CDR3 DNA reads TGTGCCAGCAGCTTAGATCTGAGGTTCGAACAGGATGAAGAGCAGTTCTTC. Its protein is CASSLDLRFEQDEEQFF.

This chain uses TRBV11-3 with TRBJ1-2, with D perhaps matching TRBD1 (5 bases). The CDR3 runs to 13 residues. Looked up from germline, CDR1 is SGHNT and CDR2 is YENEEA. V shed 2 bases and J shed 8 bases, with 12 bases lying between them. CDR3 coding DNA: TGTGCCAGCAGCTTAAGCTGGGGCGAGGGCTACACCTTC. Translating it yields CASSLSWGEGYTF. Full variable domain (outside the CDR3, taken from reference TRBV11-3 and TRBJ1-2): EAGVVQSPRYKIIEKKQPVAFWCNPISGHNTLYWYLQNLGQGPELLIRYENEEAVDDSQLPKDRFSAERLKGVDSTLKIQPAELGDSAVYLCASSLSWGEGYTFGSGTRLTVV.

This chain joins TRBV3-1 (or the pseudogene TRBV3-2) and TRBJ2-7; 7 bases align to TRBD1. The length of the CDR3 is 14 residues. The V segment lost 4 bases and the J segment 1 base; nucleotides outside the gene matches: 4. The germline gives CDR1 LGHDT, CDR2 YNNKEL (reference sequence). CDR3 loop: CASSPRQGSYEQYF. The DNA of the CDR3 is TGTGCCAGCAGCCCCCGACAGGGTTCCTACGAGCAGTACTTC.

The chain carries TRBV4-2 and TRBJ2-3, with 8 bases that match TRBD2. V lost 6 bases and J lost 9; bases outside the gene matches: 5. This CDR3 is built from 12 residues. Germline values: CDR1 LGHNA, CDR2 YNFKEQ. The CDR3 reads CASSLLAETQYF. The CDR3 DNA reads TGTGCCAGCAGTTTACTAGCGGAGACGCAGTATTTT.

The gene calls are TRBV2 and TRBJ1-6; no reliable D call. There are 13 residues in the CDR3. CDR1 is SNHLY and CDR2 is FYNNEI in the germline V gene. Deletions cut 3 bases from V and 13 bases from J, with 13 bases between. The CDR3 bases are TGTGCCAGCAGTGACTGGGAGAGAACGCCCCTCCACTTT. Protein sequence: CASSDWERTPLHF.

The chain joins TRBV7-9 to TRBJ1-2; 7 nucleotides line up with TRBD1. V lost 3 bases to trimming and J lost 3 bases; unmatched junction nucleotides: 7. CDR3 length: 15 amino acids. The germline gives CDR1 SEHNR, CDR2 FQNEAQ (reference sequence). The CDR3 bases are TGTGCCAGCAGCTTTGGTGACAGGGCCCACTATGGCTACACCTTC. Translated, it gives CASSFGDRAHYGYTF.

This clone has a handful of counts. The chain combines TRBV10-2 with TRBJ2-5; D not certain. Germline V gives CDR1 WSHSY, CDR2 SAAADI. This CDR3 contains 11 residues. V gave up 5 bases and J gave up 5 bases, with 6 bases separating them. The CDR3 is CASSPRETQYF. The CDR3 DNA sequence: TGCGCCAGCAGTCCCAGGGAGACCCAGTACTTC.

The V gene is TRBV6-5, the J gene TRBJ2-7, with TRBD1 matching 8 bases. V shed 9 bases, J shed 3 bases, and the junction held 10 bases outside the gene matches. The CDR3 is 14 amino acids. Germline lookup yields CDR1 MNHEY and CDR2 SVGAGI. Here the CDR3 reads CASGTGGSGYEQYF. The CDR3 DNA reads TGTGCCAGTGGAACAGGGGGATCGGGCTACGAGCAGTACTTC.

The rearrangement joins TRBV5-8 to TRBJ2-7, with 16 nucleotides matching TRBD2. The V gene end was trimmed by 4 bases and the J gene end by 3 bases; junction bases not matched to a gene: 7. Germline lookup yields CDR1 SGHTS and CDR2 YDEGEE. This CDR3 contains 17 residues. This chain's CDR3 is CASSRGLAGGPIYEQYF. The DNA of the CDR3 is TGTGCCAGCAGCAGGGGACTAGCGGGAGGGCCTATCTACGAGCAGTACTTC.

Points on this clone: An end of the junction does not agree with germline; a read error may underlie this. V usage is TRBV20-1 and J usage is TRBJ2-1, with D maybe TRBD2 (6 bases). The CDR3 loop spans 11 amino acids. Germline CDR1 and CDR2: DFQATT and SNEGSKA (reference sequence). CDR3 sequence reads: CSAPGGGKRVF. The CDR3 coding sequence is TGCAGTGCCCCCGGAGGCGGGAAACGGGTCTTC.